A single T cell receptor beta chain is shown here with its context. In the original analysis: Nucleated cell counts were estimated from reference gene primer amplification. Assay used: immunoSEQ multiplex PCR; TCRdb lists only in-frame clones, some missing. D and trimming come from the DNA, and the V and J calls and clone size come from that table. The sample consists of under 400,000 clones, around 89% of them appearing once. The CDR3 spans 13 residues. V lost 10 bases to trimming and J lost 0 bases; unmatched junction nucleotides: 4. Germline V CDR1 and CDR2: LNHDA, SQIVND (reference sequence). The data are from a study of blood T cell repertoires in COVID-19.

The chain combines TRBV19 with TRBJ1-2; TRBD1 aligns across 8 bases. The receptor was derived from a man between 18 and 29 years old with active or convalescent COVID-19. Sequenced sample: peripheral blood. CDR3 region: CATRTGTNYGYTF. Written as DNA, the CDR3 is TGTGCCACCAGGACAGGGACTAACTATGGCTACACCTTC.